The 5 T cell receptor beta chains given below trace back to one sample, sequenced in a study of T cells in Graves' hyperthyroidism and ophthalmopathy (dated by TCRdb to between 2018 and 2021). Receptor amplification or capture employed multiplex PCR. Sequencing relied on an Illumina HiSeq 2000. Amplification of TCR beta CDR3 regions was carried out from RNA transcripts. The first round of RT-PCR for the TCR CDR3 was performed with the HTBI primer set and the Qiagen OneStep RT-PCR kit. The raw public reads went through TCRdb reprocessing: fastp at Q25, MiXCR clone calling, in-frame beta chains kept. CDR3 protein sequences are deduplicated, and each keeps its most common genes and DNA. This sample gives about 560,000 distinct CDR3 sequences in total; around 17% of them show up just once. The ten top clones hold roughly 18% of the sample. The sequencing sample was made of blood. The receptors stem from a young woman with Graves' hyperthyroidism.

This clonotype was found many times. The chain recombines TRBV24-1 with TRBJ2-7; D not resolved. The CDR3 is 15 amino acids. The ends were cut back, 3 bases at V and 5 bases at J, with 16 bases in the middle. From germline, CDR1 is KGHDR and CDR2 SFDVKD. CDR3 DNA sequence: TGTGCCACCAGTGATGCCTCAACGGGTGCCGACGAGCAGTACTTC. Amino acid sequence: CATSDASTGADEQYF.

This chain links TRBV19 with TRBJ2-7; maybe TRBD2 (6 bases). Germline-derived CDR1 and CDR2 are LNHDA and SQIVND (reference sequence). V was shortened by 1 base and J by 1 base, with 11 bases between the two germline ends. CDR3 length: 15 residues. The CDR3 nucleotides read TGTGCCAGTAGTATAGTCACCGGGGGTTCCTACGAGCAGTACTTC. Translated, it gives CASSIVTGGSYEQYF.

J is TRBJ2-3 and V is TRBV24-1; 8 bases line up with TRBD1. The ends lost 1 base at V and 1 base at J; junction bases unmatched: 6. The V gene's germline CDR1 is KGHDR and CDR2 SFDVKD. CDR3 length: 17 amino acids. As DNA, the CDR3 is TGTGCCACCAGTGATTTATCAGGGGGCGAAGGCACAGATACGCAGTATTTT. As protein: CATSDLSGGEGTDTQYF.

The J gene is TRBJ2-1, the V gene TRBV20-1, with TRBD1 identical over 9 bases. This CDR3 has 14 amino acids. Germline values: CDR1 DFQATT, CDR2 SNEGSKA (reference sequence). V trimming: 5 bases; J trimming: 0 bases; junction bases outside the gene matches: 2. This chain's CDR3 is CSALGQGSYNEQFF. DNA of the CDR3: TGCAGTGCTTTGGGACAGGGCTCCTACAATGAGCAGTTCTTC.

This clonotype was seen a handful of times. The chain has TRBV25-1 and TRBJ2-7, with D perhaps matching TRBD2 (5 bases). V was trimmed by 3 bases and J by 6 bases, leaving 18 bases between them. CDR3 length: 15 amino acids. The germline V gene has CDR1 MGHDK and CDR2 SYGVNS. Here the CDR3 DNA reads TGTGCCAGCAGTGAGGGTACGGGAAGGGCCTCCGAGCAGTACTTC. This encodes CASSEGTGRASEQYF.